This TCR beta chain is drawn from a study of T cell responses to AZD1222 COVID-19 vaccine. The V segment lost 2 bases and the J segment 0 bases; nucleotides outside the gene matches: 0. The CDR3 loop spans 15 amino acids. Germline-derived CDR1 and CDR2 are LNHDA and SQIVND (reference sequence). Comments on this clone: Its antigen remains unknown.

The assay was immunoSEQ multiplex PCR, and TCRdb's table has in-frame clones only and misses some. The sample has roughly 120,000 clones, 88% seen once. General study points: Unmutated variant regions reportedly attract nearly half of all spike-specific TCRs.

Sequencing used peripheral blood, obtained on day 0 of AZD1222 vaccination. The J gene is TRBJ2-2, the V gene TRBV19; 7 bases align to TRBD2. This clonotype originated in an adult in good health. CDR3 amino acids: CASSILAANTGELFF. In DNA form, the CDR3 reads TGTGCCAGTAGTATACTAGCGGCGAACACCGGGGAGCTGTTTTTT. The full variable domain, with the rest looked up from reference TRBV19 and TRBJ2-2, is DGGITQSPKYLFRKEGQNVTLSCEQNLNHDAMYWYRQDPGQGLRLIYYSQIVNDFQKGDIAEGYSVSREKKESFPLTVTSAQKNPTAFYLCASSILAANTGELFFGEGSRLTVL.